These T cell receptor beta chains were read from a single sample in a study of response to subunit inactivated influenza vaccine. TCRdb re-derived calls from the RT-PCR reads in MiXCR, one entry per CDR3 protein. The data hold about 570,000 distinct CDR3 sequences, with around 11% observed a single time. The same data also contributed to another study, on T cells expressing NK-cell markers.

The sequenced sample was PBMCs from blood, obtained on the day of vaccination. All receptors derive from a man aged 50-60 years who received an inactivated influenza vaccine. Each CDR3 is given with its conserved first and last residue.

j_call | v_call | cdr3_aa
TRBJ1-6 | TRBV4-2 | CASSLGLGDRSPLHF
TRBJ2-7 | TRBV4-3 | CASSRGLAGGIGTREQYF
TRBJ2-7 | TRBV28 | CASSLSSGQGYEQYF
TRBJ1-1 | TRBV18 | CASSPIPGIIEAFF
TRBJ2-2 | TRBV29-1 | CSVSTGRGPVDGELFF
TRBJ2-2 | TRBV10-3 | CAIKAGYTGELFF
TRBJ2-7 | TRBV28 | CASSLAQFEQYF
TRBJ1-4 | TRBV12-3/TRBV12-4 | CASSFALYNEKLFF
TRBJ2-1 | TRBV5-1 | CASSVGPNNEQFF
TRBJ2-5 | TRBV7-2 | CASSPIGQGAYRETQYF
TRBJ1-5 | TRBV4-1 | CASSQVLGGITMNQPQHF
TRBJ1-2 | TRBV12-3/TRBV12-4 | CASTTEEGGRYGYTF
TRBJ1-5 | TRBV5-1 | CASSWDGDQPQHF
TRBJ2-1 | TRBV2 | CASSERRTNEQFF
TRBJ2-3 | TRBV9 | CASSGYSGSSTDTQYF
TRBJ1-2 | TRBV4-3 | CASSQDGGSSEGYTF
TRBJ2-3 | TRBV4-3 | CASSQAASNTDTQYF
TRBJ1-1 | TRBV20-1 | CSYIRDTGFMNTEAFF
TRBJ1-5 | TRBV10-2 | CASSEMLENRNQPQHF
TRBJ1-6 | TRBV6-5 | CASSYSQTGVNPNSPLHF
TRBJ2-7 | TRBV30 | CAGGQAYEQYF
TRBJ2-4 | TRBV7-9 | CASSINADPAKNIQYF
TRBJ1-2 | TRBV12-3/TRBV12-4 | CASSWGEGYGYTF
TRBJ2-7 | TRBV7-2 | CASSGTQYEQYF
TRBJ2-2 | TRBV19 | CASSILWDTGELFF
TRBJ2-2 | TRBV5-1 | CASSISTGELFF
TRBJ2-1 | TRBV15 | CATSGLSGGTSYNEQFF
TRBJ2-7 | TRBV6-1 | CASSTGQRNEQYF
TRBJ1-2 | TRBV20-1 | CSARATTVYGYTF
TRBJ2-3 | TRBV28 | CASSFVRYTDTQYF
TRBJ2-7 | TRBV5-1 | CASSLLGTTPTGYEQYF
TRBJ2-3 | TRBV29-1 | CSVGSGNTDTQYF
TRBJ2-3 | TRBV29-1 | CSGTGGAGTDTQYF
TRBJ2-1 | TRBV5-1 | CASSLGPLAEVSYNEQFF
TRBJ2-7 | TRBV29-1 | CSAAGTGVEQYF
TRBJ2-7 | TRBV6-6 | CATAAGSEQYF
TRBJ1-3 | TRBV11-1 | CASSPLKGRVYSGNTIYF
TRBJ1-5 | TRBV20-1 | CSASGTGWMGNQPQHF
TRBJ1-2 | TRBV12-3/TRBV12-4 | CANLGDHGYTF
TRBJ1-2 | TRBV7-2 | CASSFLGTGGGYTF
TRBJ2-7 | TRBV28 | CASSLSGTGTYEQYF
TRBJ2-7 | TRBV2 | CASSEGAGINYEQYF
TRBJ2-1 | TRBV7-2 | CASSLTREGDTGQVF
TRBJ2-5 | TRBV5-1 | CASAKSGAETQYF
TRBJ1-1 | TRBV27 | CASSSQGAGTEAFF
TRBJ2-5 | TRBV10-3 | CAISERGQGETQYF
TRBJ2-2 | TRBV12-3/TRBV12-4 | CASSLFSGSNTGELFF
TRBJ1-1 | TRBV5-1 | CASSLVAVNTEAFF
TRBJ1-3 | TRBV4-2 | CASSRPGQGENTIYF
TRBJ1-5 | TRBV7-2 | CASSLVGTGRQPQHF
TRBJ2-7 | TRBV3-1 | CASSVRLIIPGLKGGEQYF
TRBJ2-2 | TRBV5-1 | CASSPSSLGDTGELFF
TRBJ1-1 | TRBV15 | CATSTGQGRVWDTEAFF